This T cell receptor beta chain was found in a study of shared clonotypes between healthy human individuals. Study-wide results and caveats: A few donors shared 4.5% to 6.5% of their naive CD4 clonotypes. Researchers found naive subsets generally carried larger estimated richness than memory subsets.

Regarding this clone: Its antigen is still unknown.

V lost 5 bases to trimming and J lost 4 bases; unmatched junction nucleotides: 1. Germline V gives CDR1 MNHNY, CDR2 SVGAGI (reference sequence). CDR3 length: 12 amino acids. Only in-frame clones appear in the TCRdb table, and some are missing; sequencing was by immunoSEQ multiplex PCR. This sample has roughly 500,000 clones, with 95% to 97% found just once. V gene TRBV6-6 combines with J gene TRBJ2-5; 7 bases are shared with TRBD2. Sequenced material: naive CD4+ T cells sorted from blood. As to subset: CD45RA+ positively selected. This receptor was taken from a woman between 25 and 40 years old in good health. CDR3 bases: TGTGCCAGCAGTGGGGGGGTAGAGACCCAGTACTTC. Protein sequence: CASSGGVETQYF.